The 17 T cell receptor beta chains below all came from one sample that was sequenced in a study of cytotoxic CD8 clonotypes in ibrutinib-treated CLL. Assay used: immunoSEQ multiplex PCR; TCRdb lists only in-frame clones, some missing. The sample holds 160,000 or so clones; 81% are singletons and the top ten take approximately 2%. Source: PBMCs, taken after 12 months of ibrutinib treatment. The source is a human donor with chronic lymphocytic leukemia.

The V gene is TRBV10-3, the J gene TRBJ2-5, with 9 positions matching TRBD1. With V trimmed by 6 bases and J by 4 bases, 6 bases remained unmatched. Germline V gene sequence: CDR1 ENHRY, CDR2 SYGVKD. This CDR3 region has 14 residues. CDR3 sequence (DNA): TGTGCCATCAGCAGGGACAGGGTAGGAGAGACCCAGTACTTC. This codes for CAISRDRVGETQYF.

The chain employs TRBV27 and TRBJ1-1; tentative D call: TRBD1 (6 bases). The germline gives CDR1 MNHEY, CDR2 SMNVEV (reference sequence). Trimming left V 7 bases short and J 1 base short, with 7 bases between. The CDR3 totals 12 residues. This CDR3 is CASKGGNTEAFF. The CDR3 DNA reads as TGTGCCAGCAAAGGGGGGAACACTGAAGCTTTCTTT.

Here the CDR3 reads CASSVGSGRTGELFF. DNA of the CDR3: TGTGCCAGCAGCGTAGGGTCAGGACGCACCGGGGAGCTGTTTTTT. The chain combines TRBV9 with TRBJ2-2; D gene ambiguous. The germline V gene encodes CDR1 SGDLS and CDR2 YYNGEE. With 0 bases removed from V and 4 bases from J, the gap between germline ends came to 10 bases. This CDR3 has 15 residues.

A note on this clone: One end of the junction fails to match germline, which may point to a read error. The V call is TRBV19, the J call TRBJ1-1, with 7 nucleotides matching TRBD1. CDR3 length equals 15 residues. The germline V gene encodes CDR1 LNHDA and CDR2 SQIVND (reference sequence). The CDR3 coding sequence is TGTGCCAGTATCTTGCGTAACAGGGGAAAGGAATATTATCGCTTT. Protein product: CASILRNRGKEYYRF. Full variable domain (remainder filled in from reference TRBV19 and TRBJ1-1): DGGITQSPKYLFRKEGQNVTLSCEQNLNHDAMYWYRQDPGQGLRLIYYSQIVNDFQKGDIAEGYSVSREKKESFPLTVTSAQKNPTAFYLCASILRNRGKEYYRFGQGTRLTVV.

The genes are TRBV7-9 and TRBJ1-2; no clear D. The CDR3 covers 14 residues. Germline CDR1 SEHNR, CDR2 FQNEAQ (reference sequence). V lost 5 bases and J 0 bases, leaving 10 bases between the germline ends. CDR3 sequence reads: CASSPPGANYGYTF. The CDR3 bases are TGTGCCAGCAGCCCACCAGGAGCTAACTATGGCTACACCTTC.

V and J are TRBV5-4 and TRBJ1-2, with D unresolved. Trimming took 0 bases from V and 7 from J, leaving 16 bases between them. The germline gives CDR1 SGHNT, CDR2 YYREEE (reference sequence). This CDR3 has 15 amino acids. The CDR3 nucleotides are TGTGCCAGCAGCTTGGCTCTGGGATCGACTAGTGGCTACACCTTC. Translated, it gives CASSLALGSTSGYTF.

A single count supports this clone. The V call is TRBV30, the J call TRBJ1-5; TRBD1 agrees at 10 bases. CDR3 length: 16 residues. Germline V gives CDR1 GTSNPN, CDR2 SVGIG (reference sequence). V trimming: 3 bases; J trimming: 1 base; junction bases outside the gene matches: 6. The DNA of the CDR3 is TGTGCCTGGAGCCCGGGACAGGGGTGGAGCAATCAGCCCCAGCATTTT. Its protein product is CAWSPGQGWSNQPQHF.

Many counts were recorded for this clone. J is TRBJ2-7 and V is TRBV2; no definite D call. This CDR3 region has 14 residues. Germline V gives CDR1 SNHLY, CDR2 FYNNEI. Trimming stripped 4 bases from V and 0 bases from J, with 10 bases between. CDR3 amino acids: CASSGWRSSYEQYF. The CDR3 DNA is TGTGCCAGCAGTGGGTGGCGTTCCTCCTACGAGCAGTACTTC.

This clone has only one observation. The identical CDR3 is also encoded by other nucleotide sequences in the sample. This rearrangement joins TRBV27 to TRBJ1-2, with 7 positions matching TRBD1. The V gene's germline CDR1 is MNHEY and CDR2 SMNVEV (reference sequence). The V segment lost 5 bases and the J segment 4 bases; nucleotides outside the gene matches: 7. CDR3 length: 14 residues. The CDR3 is CASSPQTGPYGYTF. In nucleotides, the CDR3 is TGTGCCAGCAGTCCCCAGACAGGGCCCTATGGCTACACCTTC.

J is TRBJ1-6 and V is TRBV28; 7 positions match TRBD1. Germline-derived CDR1 and CDR2 are MDHEN and SYDVKM. Trimming cost V 6 bases and J 7 bases; bases outside gene matches: 15. The CDR3 totals 17 residues. The DNA for the CDR3 is TGTGCCAGCAGACCGGGACAGTTGAACTTTAAGAATTCACCCCTCCACTTT. Amino acid sequence: CASRPGQLNFKNSPLHF.

V usage is TRBV28 and J usage is TRBJ2-7; TRBD2 might be the D (5 bases). The CDR3 extends over 14 amino acids. Germline CDR1 MDHEN, CDR2 SYDVKM. Trimming took 2 bases from V and 4 from J, leaving 12 bases between them. CDR3 sequence reads: CASSLLAGRYEQYF. CDR3 coding DNA: TGTGCCAGCAGTTTACTCGCGGGTAGGTACGAGCAGTACTTC. Looking up the rest from reference TRBV28 and TRBJ2-7 gives the full variable domain: DVKVTQSSRYLVKRTGEKVFLECVQDMDHENMFWYRQDPGLGLRLIYFSYDVKMKEKGDIPEGYSVSREKKERFSLILESASTNQTSMYLCASSLLAGRYEQYFGPGTRLTVT.

J is TRBJ1-1 and V is TRBV7-2, with 7 bases that match TRBD1. The CDR3 is made up of 14 amino acids. Germline CDR1 and CDR2: SGHTA and FQGNSA. With 5 bases clipped from V and 1 base from J, the junction kept 4 bases outside the gene matches. The CDR3 DNA reads TGTGCCAGCAGCCACGACAGGGCGAACACTGAAGCTTTCTTT. This encodes CASSHDRANTEAFF. The full variable domain, in which reference TRBV7-2 and TRBJ1-1 provide the parts outside the CDR3, is GAGVSQSPSNKVTEKGKDVELRCDPISGHTALYWYRQSLGQGLEFLIYFQGNSAPDKSGLPSDRFSAERTGGSVSTLTIQRTQQEDSAVYLCASSHDRANTEAFFGQGTRLTVV.

The chain links TRBV2 to TRBJ1-2, with 9 bases fitting TRBD1. V dropped 7 bases and J dropped 7; count of bases not matched to a gene: 7. CDR3 size: 13 residues. In germline, CDR1 is SNHLY, CDR2 FYNNEI. CDR3 sequence reads: CASTFTGGSGYTF. The CDR3 nucleotides read TGTGCCAGCACCTTCACAGGGGGCTCTGGCTACACCTTC.

The chain is built from TRBV7-2 and TRBJ1-1, with TRBD1 matching 9 bases. Trimming took 7 bases from V and 3 from J; bases not matched to a gene: 3. Germline CDR1 SGHTA, CDR2 FQGNSA. The CDR3 is 13 residues long. The DNA for the CDR3 is TGTGCCAGCACCCGGGACAGGGACACTGAAGCTTTCTTT. The encoded protein is CASTRDRDTEAFF.

V gene TRBV19 combines with J gene TRBJ2-3; D not certain. Trimming took off 6 bases at V and 3 bases at J, with 16 bases between the two ends. CDR1 is LNHDA, CDR2 SQIVND, per germline (reference sequence). CDR3 size: 15 residues. The CDR3 reads CASSQSGLGTDTQYF. In DNA, the CDR3 is TGTGCCAGTAGCCAATCAGGCCTGGGTACAGATACGCAGTATTTT.

This clone was recorded once. The chain employs TRBV19 and TRBJ2-7; 8 nucleotides align to TRBD1. The V gene end was trimmed by 3 bases and the J gene end by 3 bases; junction bases not matched to a gene: 10. The CDR3 consists of 16 residues. Per the germline V gene, CDR1 is LNHDA and CDR2 is SQIVND (reference sequence). The CDR3 spells CASSIQSPQGGYEQYF. The CDR3 DNA follows: TGTGCCAGTAGTATTCAATCCCCACAGGGGGGCTACGAGCAGTACTTC. Looking up the rest from reference TRBV19 and TRBJ2-7 gives the full variable domain: DGGITQSPKYLFRKEGQNVTLSCEQNLNHDAMYWYRQDPGQGLRLIYYSQIVNDFQKGDIAEGYSVSREKKESFPLTVTSAQKNPTAFYLCASSIQSPQGGYEQYFGPGTRLTVT.

The chain joins TRBV28 to TRBJ1-1; no firm D call. Germline values: CDR1 MDHEN, CDR2 SYDVKM. This CDR3 is built from 13 residues. V was pared by 2 bases and J by 8 bases, with 12 bases between. The CDR3 DNA is TGTGCCAGCAGTTTACAGAGTCGGCCCGAAGCTTTCTTT. Protein product: CASSLQSRPEAFF.